The rows below give T cell receptor beta chains drawn from one sample of a study of blood T cell repertoires in COVID-19. The method was immunoSEQ multiplex PCR; TCRdb's version includes in-frame clones alone and lacks a portion of them. Among 150,000 to 200,000 clones listed, roughly 80% were seen once. Material: peripheral blood. The source is a man in his fifties or sixties with acute or convalescent COVID-19. Both conserved end residues are part of each CDR3. The D gene is left open where the match is weak. Clone size is given for some rows only: seen once, a few or many times, or a class if the clone is expanded.

j_gene: TRBJ1-2
abundance: -
v_gene: TRBV9
d_gene: -
CDR3aa: CASSVGTQYGYTF
CDR3nt: TGTGCCAGCAGCGTCGGGACACAATATGGCTACACCTTC

j_gene: TRBJ2-5
abundance: -
v_gene: TRBV11-2
d_gene: TRBD2
CDR3aa: CASSSTSGGVETQYF
CDR3nt: TGTGCCAGCAGCTCCACTAGCGGGGGGGTGGAGACCCAGTACTTC

j_gene: TRBJ1-2
abundance: -
v_gene: TRBV28
d_gene: TRBD1
CDR3aa: CASSSPGQGGKNYGYTF
CDR3nt: TGTGCCAGCAGCTCCCCGGGACAGGGAGGAAAAAACTATGGCTACACCTTC

j_gene: TRBJ1-6
abundance: few
v_gene: TRBV11-2
d_gene: TRBD1
CDR3aa: CASSLWQGAYNSPLHF
CDR3nt: TGTGCCAGCAGCTTGTGGCAGGGGGCATATAATTCACCCCTCCACTTT

j_gene: TRBJ1-1
abundance: -
v_gene: TRBV7-2
d_gene: TRBD1
CDR3aa: CASSQGSGGYTEAFF
CDR3nt: TGTGCCAGCAGTCAAGGTTCAGGGGGCTACACTGAAGCTTTCTTT

j_gene: TRBJ2-7
abundance: -
v_gene: TRBV10-3
d_gene: -
CDR3aa: CAIGSSFYEQYF
CDR3nt: TGTGCCATTGGGAGCAGCTTTTACGAGCAGTACTTC

j_gene: TRBJ2-5
abundance: -
v_gene: TRBV11-3
d_gene: TRBD1
CDR3aa: CASSWTGSSETQYF
CDR3nt: TGTGCCAGCAGCTGGACAGGGTCAAGCGAGACCCAGTACTTC

j_gene: TRBJ2-7
abundance: once
v_gene: TRBV11-2
d_gene: TRBD1
CDR3aa: CASSLALQGADEQYF
CDR3nt: TGTGCCAGCAGCTTAGCCTTACAGGGGGCGGACGAGCAGTACTTC

j_gene: TRBJ1-2
abundance: -
v_gene: TRBV19
d_gene: TRBD1
CDR3aa: CASSIGQGAPYTF
CDR3nt: TGTGCCAGTAGTATCGGACAGGGGGCACCGTACACCTTC

j_gene: TRBJ2-1
abundance: -
v_gene: TRBV3-1/TRBV3-2
d_gene: TRBD2
CDR3aa: CASSQVPTQSSGDYNEQFF
CDR3nt: TGTGCCAGCAGCCAAGTCCCAACCCAATCTAGCGGGGACTACAATGAGCAGTTCTTC

j_gene: TRBJ1-1
abundance: -
v_gene: TRBV7-3
d_gene: TRBD1
CDR3aa: CASSLTGQGFTEAFF
CDR3nt: TGTGCCAGCAGCTTAACGGGACAGGGTTTCACTGAAGCTTTCTTT

j_gene: TRBJ1-6
abundance: -
v_gene: TRBV30
d_gene: TRBD1
CDR3aa: CAWRRQGNSPLHF
CDR3nt: TGTGCCTGGAGGAGACAGGGAAATTCACCCCTCCACTTT

j_gene: TRBJ1-5
abundance: once
v_gene: TRBV7-6
d_gene: -
CDR3aa: CASSLGSGSNQPQHF
CDR3nt: TGTGCCAGCAGCTTAGGCTCCGGTAGCAATCAGCCCCAGCATTTT

j_gene: TRBJ2-7
abundance: -
v_gene: TRBV7-2
d_gene: TRBD1
CDR3aa: CASSLIHDRGGGEQYF
CDR3nt: TGTGCCAGCAGCTTGATACATGACAGGGGTGGAGGCGAGCAGTACTTC

j_gene: TRBJ2-1
abundance: -
v_gene: TRBV9
d_gene: -
CDR3aa: CASSVGLPSYNEQFF
CDR3nt: TGTGCCAGCAGCGTAGGACTTCCCTCCTACAATGAGCAGTTCTTC

j_gene: TRBJ1-2
abundance: -
v_gene: TRBV24-1
d_gene: -
CDR3aa: CATSDPTDRLIGYTF
CDR3nt: TGTGCCACCAGTGATCCAACCGACAGGCTAATTGGCTACACCTTC

j_gene: TRBJ2-5
abundance: -
v_gene: TRBV2
d_gene: TRBD2
CDR3aa: CASSGPGLAGSLSNF
CDR3nt: TGTGCCAGCAGTGGCCCGGGACTAGCGGGTTCCTTGTCAAACTTC

j_gene: TRBJ1-2
abundance: -
v_gene: TRBV5-8
d_gene: -
CDR3aa: CASSPGGPQVGYTF
CDR3nt: TGTGCCAGCAGCCCCGGCGGGCCCCAGGTCGGCTACACCTTC

j_gene: TRBJ2-7
abundance: -
v_gene: TRBV30
d_gene: -
CDR3aa: CAWSVQYEQYF
CDR3nt: TGTGCCTGGAGTGTACAATACGAGCAGTACTTC

j_gene: TRBJ2-4
abundance: -
v_gene: TRBV19
d_gene: -
CDR3aa: CASSIGGSTLAKNIQYF
CDR3nt: TGTGCCAGTAGTATAGGTGGGAGTACCTTAGCCAAAAACATTCAGTACTTC

j_gene: TRBJ1-4
abundance: -
v_gene: TRBV12-3/TRBV12-4
d_gene: TRBD1
CDR3aa: CASSTEDRELFF
CDR3nt: TGTGCCAGCAGTACTGAGGACAGGGAACTGTTTTTT

j_gene: TRBJ2-7
abundance: -
v_gene: TRBV12-3/TRBV12-4
d_gene: -
CDR3aa: CASRLGGVREQYF
CDR3nt: TGTGCCAGCAGGCTTGGAGGGGTGAGGGAGCAGTACTTC

j_gene: TRBJ2-1
abundance: -
v_gene: TRBV6-2/TRBV6-3
d_gene: -
CDR3aa: CASSYEVASNEQFF
CDR3nt: TGTGCCAGCAGTTACGAAGTAGCATCCAATGAGCAGTTCTTC

j_gene: TRBJ1-2
abundance: many
v_gene: TRBV30
d_gene: -
CDR3aa: CAWGRTDGGEGYTF
CDR3nt: TGTGCCTGGGGCCGTACAGATGGGGGCGAAGGCTACACCTTC

j_gene: TRBJ2-6
abundance: -
v_gene: TRBV9
d_gene: -
CDR3aa: CASSLTGGGANVLTF
CDR3nt: TGTGCCAGCAGCCTAACAGGCGGTGGGGCCAACGTCCTGACTTTC

j_gene: TRBJ1-5
abundance: -
v_gene: TRBV3-1/TRBV3-2
d_gene: -
CDR3aa: CASSPYDKTTGSRGNQPQHF
CDR3nt: TGTGCCAGCAGCCCCTACGACAAGACTACAGGGTCAAGGGGCAATCAGCCCCAGCATTTT